The next 13 T cell receptor beta chains were all read from a single sample in a study of T cells after yellow fever vaccination. MiXCR was run by TCRdb on the 5' RACE reads, yielding one entry per CDR3 protein. Here the sample spans about 630,000 distinct CDR3 sequences, roughly 12% being singletons. The sequences come from PBMCs, collected on the day of the yellow fever booster vaccination. Receptors originate from a man between 25 and 39 years old who received the YFV17D yellow fever vaccine.

This clonotype was picked up a small number of times. This chain joins TRBV11-2 and TRBJ2-3, with TRBD2 identical over 13 bases. CDR3 size: 19 residues. The J segment lost 2 bases and the V segment lost 4 bases, leaving 12 bases of the junction unmatched. Germline assignment: CDR1 SGHAT and CDR2 FQNNGV. Written as DNA, the CDR3 is TGTGCCAGCAGCTCTCGAGGACTAGCGGGAGCGACTGACACAGATACGCAGTATTTT. Translation: CASSSRGLAGATDTDTQYF.

The CDR3 is CASRAGQDRTLSGANVLTF. The DNA for the CDR3 is TGTGCCAGCAGAGCAGGACAGGACCGTACACTCTCTGGGGCCAACGTCCTGACTTTC. The V call is TRBV6-1, the J call TRBJ2-6; 7 bases agree with TRBD1. V was pared by 6 bases and J by 0 bases, with 14 bases of the junction left unmatched. The CDR3 is 19 amino acids. CDR1 is MNHNS, CDR2 SASEGT, per germline.

This clonotype was observed a handful of times. The chain recombines TRBV5-1 with TRBJ2-5; D is undetermined. This CDR3 is built from 14 residues. CDR1 and CDR2 (germline): SGHRS, YFSETQ. Trimming took off 1 base at V and 4 bases at J, with 11 bases between the two ends. The CDR3 DNA follows: TGCGCCAGCAGCTTGAGGTCGGTTGGAGAGACCCAGTACTTC. Encoded protein: CASSLRSVGETQYF.

The chain uses TRBV5-6 and TRBJ2-3, with D perhaps matching TRBD2 (6 bases). Per germline, CDR1 SGHDT and CDR2 YYEEEE. V shed 3 bases and J shed 1 base, with 12 bases lying between them. The CDR3 runs to 15 residues. The chain's CDR3 is CASSYQAGRTDTQYF. The CDR3 nucleotides are TGTGCCAGCAGCTATCAAGCGGGTCGCACAGATACGCAGTATTTT.

The chain has TRBV20-1 and TRBJ2-5; 7 nucleotides agree with TRBD2. Germline V lookup: CDR1 DFQATT, CDR2 SNEGSKA (reference sequence). V shed 2 bases, J shed 4 bases, and the junction held 1 base outside the gene matches. CDR3 size: 12 residues. The chain's CDR3 is CSARPSGETQYF. CDR3 coding DNA: TGCAGTGCTAGACCTAGCGGAGAGACCCAGTACTTC.

This clonotype has only a few counts. The chain carries TRBV20-1 and TRBJ2-7, with unresolved D. V gave up 0 bases and J gave up 4 bases, with 10 bases separating them. Germline CDR1 DFQATT, CDR2 SNEGSKA (reference sequence). The CDR3 has 13 residues. The CDR3 sequence: CSARDILAYEQYF. Written as DNA, the CDR3 is TGCAGTGCTAGAGATATATTAGCTTACGAGCAGTACTTC.

This clonotype has a count of ten or more. CDR3 bases: TGTGCCAGCAGTTCGATAAAATCCCACAATGAGCAGTTCTTC. Encoded protein: CASSSIKSHNEQFF. The rearrangement joins TRBV12-3 or TRBV12-4 to TRBJ2-1; D not certain. The CDR3 is made up of 14 amino acids. V lost 4 bases and J lost 5, with 12 bases in between.

This clonotype has a handful of counts. The V call is TRBV24-1, the J call TRBJ2-2; D not resolved. This CDR3 region has 13 residues. V was clipped by 4 bases and J by 7 bases, with 9 bases between them. Germline V CDR1 and CDR2: KGHDR, SFDVKD. Here the CDR3 DNA reads TGTGCCACCAGTGAGATGAACTTCGGGGAGCTGTTTTTT. As protein: CATSEMNFGELFF.

This clonotype was observed a handful of times. The V call is TRBV5-6, the J call TRBJ2-3, with 8 bases lining up with TRBD2. The CDR3 spans 15 residues. Germline assignment: CDR1 SGHDT and CDR2 YYEEEE. J gave up 2 bases and V 4 bases, and 6 bases lay outside the gene matches. CDR3 coding DNA: TGTGCCAGCAGCCTTAGCGGGACCTACACAGATACGCAGTATTTT. Translated, it gives CASSLSGTYTDTQYF.

This clonotype turned up a few times. V gene TRBV12-3 or TRBV12-4 combines with J gene TRBJ2-7; TRBD2 might be the D (6 bases). This CDR3 comprises 15 residues. Between the trimmed V and J ends, which lost 5 bases and 4 bases, there was a span of 18 bases. The CDR3 DNA follows: TGTGCCAGCAGTGCGATGGGTAGCGGCCCTTACGAGCAGTACTTC. This encodes CASSAMGSGPYEQYF.

The chain joins TRBV18 to TRBJ2-7; D is ambiguous. The CDR3 consists of 12 residues. Germline V gene sequence: CDR1 KGHSH, CDR2 LQKENI. V was shortened by 3 bases and J by 7 bases, with 10 bases between the two germline ends. CDR3 in DNA: TGTGCCAGCTCACCTTTGGGTTCGGAGCAGTACTTC. Translating it yields CASSPLGSEQYF.

This clonotype was counted between two and nine times. This chain links TRBV5-1 with TRBJ2-5; D unresolved. V lost 4 bases to trimming and J lost 5 bases, with 18 bases between them. CDR1 is SGHRS, CDR2 YFSETQ, per germline. The CDR3 length is 15 residues. The CDR3 DNA reads TGCGCCAGCAGCCAAGACGCCCCGATAGGTGAGACCCAGTACTTC. Protein sequence: CASSQDAPIGETQYF. Full variable domain (missing parts from reference TRBV5-1 and TRBJ2-5): KAGVTQTPRYLIKTRGQQVTLSCSPISGHRSVSWYQQTPGQGLQFLFEYFSETQRNKGNFPGRFSGRQFSNSRSEMNVSTLELGDSALYLCASSQDAPIGETQYFGPGTRLLVL.

This clonotype was recorded a few times. The chain carries TRBV20-1 and TRBJ1-5; D is ambiguous. Trimming cost V 6 bases and J 6 bases, with 9 bases left between them. Germline lookup yields CDR1 DFQATT and CDR2 SNEGSKA (reference sequence). This CDR3 comprises 11 residues. This CDR3 is CSAGGPQPQHF. As DNA, the CDR3 is TGCAGTGCAGGAGGTCCTCAGCCCCAGCATTTT.